The 4 T cell receptor beta chains reported below all come from one sample, sequenced in a study of OX40 agonist ivuxolimab in advanced cancers. The method was immunoSEQ multiplex PCR; TCRdb's version includes in-frame clones alone and lacks a portion of them. The table has 11,000 to 15,000 clones, roughly nine tenths seen once. Sequenced here: CD4+ or CD8+ T cells sorted from blood, sampled in a trial of the OX40 agonist ivuxolimab. The receptors were gathered from an adult with an advanced solid tumor such as melanoma, head and neck, liver or kidney cancer.

This rearrangement joins TRBV27 to TRBJ2-7; no definite D call. Germline CDR1 is MNHEY and CDR2 is SMNVEV (reference sequence). Trimming cost V 2 bases and J 2 bases, with 16 bases left between them. The CDR3 covers 16 residues. CDR3 nucleotide sequence: TGTGCCAGCAGTTTAGCCGACCCAAGAATCCCCTACGAGCAGTACTTC. Its translation is CASSLADPRIPYEQYF.

Written as DNA, the CDR3 is TGTGCCAGCAGCTCGGGGGAAGGAAACACCATATATTTT. Its translation: CASSSGEGNTIYF. The chain combines TRBV9 with TRBJ1-3; TRBD1 might be the D (5 bases). V dropped 4 bases and J dropped 4 bases, with 9 bases sitting between them. CDR1 and CDR2 (germline): SGDLS, YYNGEE. This CDR3 is built from 13 residues.

The J gene is TRBJ2-3, the V gene TRBV5-1; 7 nucleotides line up with TRBD1. In germline, CDR1 is SGHRS, CDR2 YFSETQ. The CDR3 runs to 14 residues. V lost 0 bases, J lost 8 bases, and 6 bases stayed unmatched. CDR3 nucleotide sequence: TGCGCCAGCAGCTTGGGACAGGGCCTGAGTACGCAGTATTTT. This sequence encodes CASSLGQGLSTQYF.

This chain joins TRBV2 and TRBJ2-7; 11 nucleotides line up with TRBD2. This CDR3 contains 15 residues. The germline V gene has CDR1 SNHLY and CDR2 FYNNEI. Unmatched junction bases numbered 2, after V lost 3 bases and J lost 1 base. This CDR3 reads CASSEGLAESYEQYF. The CDR3, as DNA: TGTGCCAGCAGTGAGGGACTAGCGGAGTCCTACGAGCAGTACTTC.